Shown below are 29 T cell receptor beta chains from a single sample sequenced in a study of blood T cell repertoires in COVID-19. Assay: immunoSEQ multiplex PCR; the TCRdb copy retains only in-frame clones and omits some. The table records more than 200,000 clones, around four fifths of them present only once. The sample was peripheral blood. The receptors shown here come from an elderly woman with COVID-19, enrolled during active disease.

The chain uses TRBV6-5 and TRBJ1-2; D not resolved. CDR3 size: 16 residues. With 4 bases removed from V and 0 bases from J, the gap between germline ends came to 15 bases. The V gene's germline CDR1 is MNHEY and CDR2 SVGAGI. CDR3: CASSFDRRSPNYGYTF. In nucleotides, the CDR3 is TGTGCCAGCAGTTTCGATCGAAGGAGCCCTAACTATGGCTACACCTTC.

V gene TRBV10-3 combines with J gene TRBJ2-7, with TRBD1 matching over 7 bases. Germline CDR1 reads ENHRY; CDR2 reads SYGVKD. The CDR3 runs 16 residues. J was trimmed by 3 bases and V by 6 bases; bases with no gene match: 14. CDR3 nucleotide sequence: TGTGCCATCAGCCCTGGACAGGCCCAAAAATTCTACGAGCAGTACGTC. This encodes CAISPGQAQKFYEQYV.

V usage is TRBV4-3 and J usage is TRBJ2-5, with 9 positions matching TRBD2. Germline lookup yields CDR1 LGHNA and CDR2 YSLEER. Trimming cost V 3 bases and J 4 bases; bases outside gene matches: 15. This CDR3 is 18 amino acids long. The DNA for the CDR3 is TGCGCCAGCAGCCACTATGGGTCAGCGGGGGGCCCCAGAGAGACCCAGTACTTC. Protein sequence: CASSHYGSAGGPRETQYF.

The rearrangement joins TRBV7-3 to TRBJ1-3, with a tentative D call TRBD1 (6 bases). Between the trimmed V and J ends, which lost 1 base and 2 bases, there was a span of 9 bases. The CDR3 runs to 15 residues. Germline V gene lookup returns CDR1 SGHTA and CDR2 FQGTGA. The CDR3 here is CASSLRGQAGNTIYF. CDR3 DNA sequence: TGTGCCAGCAGCTTAAGGGGGCAGGCTGGAAACACCATATATTTT.

DNA for the CDR3: TGTGCCAGCATACTTGCGGGAAACGGAGAAAAACTGTTTTTT. Its protein is CASILAGNGEKLFF. The chain couples TRBV6-5 to TRBJ1-4; D not resolved. This CDR3 has 14 amino acids. CDR1 is MNHEY and CDR2 is SVGAGI in the germline V gene. V lost 7 bases to trimming and J lost 8 bases, with 17 bases between them.

The CDR3 sequence: CASSGTSVNEQFF. In DNA form, the CDR3 reads TGTGCCAGCAGCGGAACTAGTGTCAATGAGCAGTTCTTC. The chain carries TRBV5-6 and TRBJ2-1, with a weak D call TRBD2 (5 bases). V lost 4 bases, J lost 6 bases, and 11 bases lay in between. The CDR3 has 13 residues. Germline V gene lookup returns CDR1 SGHDT and CDR2 YYEEEE.

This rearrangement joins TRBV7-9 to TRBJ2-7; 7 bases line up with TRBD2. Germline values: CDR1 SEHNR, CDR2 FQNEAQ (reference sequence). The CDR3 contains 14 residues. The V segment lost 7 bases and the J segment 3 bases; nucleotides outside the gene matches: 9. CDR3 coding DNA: TGTGCCAGCACCTCCGGACTAGTTGGCTACGAGCAGTACTTC. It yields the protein CASTSGLVGYEQYF. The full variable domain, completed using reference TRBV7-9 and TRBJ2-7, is DTGVSQNPRHKITKRGQNVTFRCDPISEHNRLYWYRQTLGQGPEFLTYFQNEAQLEKSRLLSDRFSAERPKGSFSTLEIQRTEQGDSAMYLCASTSGLVGYEQYFGPGTRLTVT.

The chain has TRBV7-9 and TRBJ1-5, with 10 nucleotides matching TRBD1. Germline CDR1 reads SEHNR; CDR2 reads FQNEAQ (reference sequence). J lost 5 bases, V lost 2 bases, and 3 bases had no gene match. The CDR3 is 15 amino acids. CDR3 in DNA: TGTGCCAGCAGCTTAACGACAGGGGGCGATCAGCCCCAGCATTTT. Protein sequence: CASSLTTGGDQPQHF.

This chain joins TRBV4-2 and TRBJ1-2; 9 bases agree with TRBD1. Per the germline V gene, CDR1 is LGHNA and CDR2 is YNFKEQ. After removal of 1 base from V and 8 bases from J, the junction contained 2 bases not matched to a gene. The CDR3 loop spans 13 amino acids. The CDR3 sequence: CASSQGTGDGYTF. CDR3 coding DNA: TGTGCCAGCAGCCAAGGGACAGGGGACGGCTACACCTTC.

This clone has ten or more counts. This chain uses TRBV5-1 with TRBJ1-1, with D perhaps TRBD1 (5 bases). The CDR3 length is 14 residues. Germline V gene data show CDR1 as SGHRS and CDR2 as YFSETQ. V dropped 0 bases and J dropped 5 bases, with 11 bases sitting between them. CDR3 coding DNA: TGCGCCAGCAGCTTGGAAGGGGCCAAGACTGAAGCTTTCTTT. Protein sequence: CASSLEGAKTEAFF.

Here the CDR3 reads CASSGGQGAGGELFF. In DNA form, the CDR3 reads TGTGCCAGCAGCGGGGGACAGGGGGCCGGCGGGGAGCTGTTTTTT. The rearrangement uses TRBV7-8 and TRBJ2-2; 12 positions match TRBD1. The CDR3 consists of 15 residues. Germline assignment: CDR1 SGHVS and CDR2 FQNEAQ. V shed 5 bases and J 7 bases; nucleotides not matched to a gene: 5. Based on the CDR3 plus reference TRBV7-8 and TRBJ2-2, the full variable domain is GAGVSQSPRYKVAKRGQDVALRCDPISGHVSLFWYQQALGQGPEFLTYFQNEAQLDKSGLPSDRFFAERPEGSVSTLKIQRTQQEDSAVYLCASSGGQGAGGELFFGEGSRLTVL.

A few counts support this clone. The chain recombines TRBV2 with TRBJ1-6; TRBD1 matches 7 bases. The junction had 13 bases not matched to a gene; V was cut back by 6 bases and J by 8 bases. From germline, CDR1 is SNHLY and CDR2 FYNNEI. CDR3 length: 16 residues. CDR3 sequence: CASRSLGGSWDSPLHF. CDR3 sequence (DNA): TGTGCCAGCAGAAGCCTAGGGGGCAGTTGGGATTCACCCCTCCACTTT.

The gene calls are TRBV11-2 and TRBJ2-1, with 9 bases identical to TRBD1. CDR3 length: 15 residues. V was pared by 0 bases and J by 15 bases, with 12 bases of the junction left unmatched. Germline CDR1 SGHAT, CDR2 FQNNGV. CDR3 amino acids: CASSLEGQGFEGPFF. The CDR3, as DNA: TGTGCCAGCAGCTTAGAGGGACAGGGTTTTGAAGGTCCGTTCTTC.

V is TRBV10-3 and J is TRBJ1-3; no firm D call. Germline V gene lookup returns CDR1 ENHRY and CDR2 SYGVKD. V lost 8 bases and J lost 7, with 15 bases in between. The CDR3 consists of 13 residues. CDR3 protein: CAIGPVPGNTIYF. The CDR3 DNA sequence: TGTGCCATCGGGCCAGTCCCGGGGAACACCATATATTTT.

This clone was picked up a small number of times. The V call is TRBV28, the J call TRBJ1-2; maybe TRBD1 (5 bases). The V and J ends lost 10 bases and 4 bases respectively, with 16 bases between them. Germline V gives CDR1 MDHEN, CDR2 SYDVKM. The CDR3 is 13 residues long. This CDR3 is CATLAGPGYGYTF. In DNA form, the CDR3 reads TGTGCCACCCTCGCGGGGCCGGGCTATGGCTACACCTTC.

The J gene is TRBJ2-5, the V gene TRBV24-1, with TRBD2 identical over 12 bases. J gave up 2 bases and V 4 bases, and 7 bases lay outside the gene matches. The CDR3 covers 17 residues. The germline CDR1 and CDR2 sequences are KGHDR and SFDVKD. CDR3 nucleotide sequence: TGTGCCACCAGTGACCCACTAGCGGGAGGCTTTCAAGAGACCCAGTACTTC. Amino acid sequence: CATSDPLAGGFQETQYF.

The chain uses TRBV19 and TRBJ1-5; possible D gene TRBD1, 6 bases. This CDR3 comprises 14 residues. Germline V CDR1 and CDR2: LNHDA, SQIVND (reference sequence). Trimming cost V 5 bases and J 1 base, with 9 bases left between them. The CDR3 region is CASSLTGSNQPQHF. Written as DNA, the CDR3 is TGTGCCAGTAGTCTCACAGGGAGCAATCAGCCCCAGCATTTT.

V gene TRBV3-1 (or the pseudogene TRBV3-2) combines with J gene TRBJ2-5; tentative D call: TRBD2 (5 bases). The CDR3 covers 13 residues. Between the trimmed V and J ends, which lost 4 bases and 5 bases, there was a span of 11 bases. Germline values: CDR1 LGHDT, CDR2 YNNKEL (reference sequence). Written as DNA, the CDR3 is TGTGCCAGCAGCCGCGGGTCATGGGAGACCCAGTACTTC. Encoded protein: CASSRGSWETQYF.

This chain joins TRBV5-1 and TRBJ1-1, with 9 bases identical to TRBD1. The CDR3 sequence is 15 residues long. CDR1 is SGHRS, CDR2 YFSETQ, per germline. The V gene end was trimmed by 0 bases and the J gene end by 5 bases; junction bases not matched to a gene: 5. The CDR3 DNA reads TGCGCCAGCAGCTTGGCCGGGACAGGGAAGACTGAAGCTTTCTTT. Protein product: CASSLAGTGKTEAFF.

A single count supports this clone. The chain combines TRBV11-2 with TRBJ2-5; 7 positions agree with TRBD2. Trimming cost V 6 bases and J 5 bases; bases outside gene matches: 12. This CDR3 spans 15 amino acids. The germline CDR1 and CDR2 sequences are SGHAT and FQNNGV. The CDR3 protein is CASSPLGGSWETQYF. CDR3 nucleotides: TGTGCCAGCAGTCCATTGGGAGGGAGTTGGGAGACCCAGTACTTC.

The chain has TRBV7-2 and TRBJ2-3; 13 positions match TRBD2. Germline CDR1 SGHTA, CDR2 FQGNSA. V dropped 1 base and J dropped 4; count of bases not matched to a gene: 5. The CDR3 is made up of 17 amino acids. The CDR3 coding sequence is TGTGCCAGCAGCTTAGTTCAAGGACTAGCGGGGGCAGATACGCAGTATTTT. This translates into CASSLVQGLAGADTQYF.

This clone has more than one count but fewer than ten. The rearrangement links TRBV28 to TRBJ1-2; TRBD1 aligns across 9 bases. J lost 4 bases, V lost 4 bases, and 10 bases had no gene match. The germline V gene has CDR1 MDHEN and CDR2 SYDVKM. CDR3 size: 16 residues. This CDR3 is CASSSGQGKRLYGYTF. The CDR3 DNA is TGTGCCAGCAGTTCGGGACAGGGAAAGAGGCTCTATGGCTACACCTTC.

The CDR3: CASSPSGGSADTQYF. In nucleotides, the CDR3 is TGCGCCAGCAGCCCTAGCGGGGGGAGCGCAGATACGCAGTATTTT. The rearrangement links TRBV5-1 to TRBJ2-3; 11 nucleotides line up with TRBD2. This CDR3 comprises 15 residues. Germline V CDR1 and CDR2: SGHRS, YFSETQ. The V segment lost 4 bases and the J segment 4 bases; nucleotides outside the gene matches: 5. The full variable domain, in which reference TRBV5-1 and TRBJ2-3 provide the parts outside the CDR3, is KAGVTQTPRYLIKTRGQQVTLSCSPISGHRSVSWYQQTPGQGLQFLFEYFSETQRNKGNFPGRFSGRQFSNSRSEMNVSTLELGDSALYLCASSPSGGSADTQYFGPGTRLTVL.

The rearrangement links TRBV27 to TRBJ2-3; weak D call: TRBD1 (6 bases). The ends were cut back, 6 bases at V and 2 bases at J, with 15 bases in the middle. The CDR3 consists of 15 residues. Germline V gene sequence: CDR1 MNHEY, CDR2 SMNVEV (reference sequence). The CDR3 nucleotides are TGTGCCAGCAGATCCGGGACACGGATCACAGATACGCAGTATTTT. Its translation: CASRSGTRITDTQYF.

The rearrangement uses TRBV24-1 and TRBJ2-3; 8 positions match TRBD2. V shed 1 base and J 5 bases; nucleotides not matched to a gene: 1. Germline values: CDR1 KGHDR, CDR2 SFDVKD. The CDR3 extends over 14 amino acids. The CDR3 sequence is CATSDLREGDTQYF. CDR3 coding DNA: TGTGCCACCAGTGATTTACGGGAGGGAGATACGCAGTATTTT.

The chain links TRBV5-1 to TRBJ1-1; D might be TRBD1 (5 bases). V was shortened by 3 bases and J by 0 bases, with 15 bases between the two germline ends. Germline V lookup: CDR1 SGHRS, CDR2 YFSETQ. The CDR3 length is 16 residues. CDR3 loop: CASSSGHRLLNTEAFF. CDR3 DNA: TGCGCCAGCAGCTCAGGACATCGACTCTTGAACACTGAAGCTTTCTTT. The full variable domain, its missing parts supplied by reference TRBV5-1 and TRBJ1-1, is KAGVTQTPRYLIKTRGQQVTLSCSPISGHRSVSWYQQTPGQGLQFLFEYFSETQRNKGNFPGRFSGRQFSNSRSEMNVSTLELGDSALYLCASSSGHRLLNTEAFFGQGTRLTVV.

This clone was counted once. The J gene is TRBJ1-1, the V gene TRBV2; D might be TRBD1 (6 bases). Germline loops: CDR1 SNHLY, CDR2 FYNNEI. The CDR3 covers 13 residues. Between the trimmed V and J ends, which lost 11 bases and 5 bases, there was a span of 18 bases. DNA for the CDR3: TGTGCCCGAAATACCAGGGGCGGGACTGAAGCTTTCTTT. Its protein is CARNTRGGTEAFF. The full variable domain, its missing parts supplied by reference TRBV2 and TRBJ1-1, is EPEVTQTPSHQVTQMGQEVILRCVPISNHLYFYWYRQILGQKVEFLVSFYNNEISEKSEIFDDQFSVERPDGSNFTLKIRSTKLEDSAMYFCARNTRGGTEAFFGQGTRLTVV.

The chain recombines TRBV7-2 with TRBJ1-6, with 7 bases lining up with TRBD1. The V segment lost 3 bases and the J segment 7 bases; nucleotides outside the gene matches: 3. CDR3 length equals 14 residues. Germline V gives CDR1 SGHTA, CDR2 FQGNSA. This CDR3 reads CASSLTGRNSPLHF. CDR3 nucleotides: TGTGCCAGCAGCTTGACAGGGCGAAATTCACCCCTCCACTTT. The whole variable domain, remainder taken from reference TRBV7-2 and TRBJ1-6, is GAGVSQSPSNKVTEKGKDVELRCDPISGHTALYWYRQSLGQGLEFLIYFQGNSAPDKSGLPSDRFSAERTGGSVSTLTIQRTQQEDSAVYLCASSLTGRNSPLHFGNGTRLTVT.

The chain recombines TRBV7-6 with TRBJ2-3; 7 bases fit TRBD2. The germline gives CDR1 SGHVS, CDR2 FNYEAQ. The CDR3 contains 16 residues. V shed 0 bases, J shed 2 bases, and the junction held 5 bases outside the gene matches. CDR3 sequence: CASSLASGEITDTQYF. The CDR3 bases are TGTGCCAGCAGCTTAGCGAGCGGGGAGATCACAGATACGCAGTATTTT. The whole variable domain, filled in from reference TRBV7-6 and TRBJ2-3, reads GAGVSQSPRYKVTKRGQDVALRCDPISGHVSLYWYRQALGQGPEFLTYFNYEAQQDKSGLPNDRFSAERPEGSISTLTIQRTEQRDSAMYRCASSLASGEITDTQYFGPGTRLTVL.